This TCR beta chain comes out of a study of blood T cell repertoires in COVID-19. Background on the study: The origin of the acute and convalescent COVID-19 samples was the United States, Italy and Spain. The cDNA or gDNA used as material had been derived from T cells, B-cell-depleted T cells, or PBMCs.

Germline CDR1 is MNHNY and CDR2 is SVGAGI (reference sequence). The V and J ends lost 7 bases and 4 bases respectively, with 18 bases between them. This CDR3 is 15 amino acids long. Some clones are missing from TCRdb's copy, which holds only in-frame ones; the method was immunoSEQ multiplex PCR. The sample includes 65,000 or so clones, about nine tenths of them seen just once. The clonotype originates from a human donor with acute or convalescent COVID-19. The donor label of this sample is uncertain. The sequenced sample was peripheral blood. The rearrangement links TRBV6-6 to TRBJ2-3; possibly TRBD2 for D (6 bases). The CDR3 sequence: CASNEQPEGADTQYF. The CDR3, as DNA: TGTGCCAGCAATGAACAACCGGAGGGCGCAGATACGCAGTATTTT.